These T cell receptor beta chains were read from a single sample in a study of Tregs in tolerant kidney transplant recipients. Only in-frame clones appear in the TCRdb table, and some are missing; sequencing was by immunoSEQ multiplex PCR. The data hold some 110,000 clones, with roughly nine tenths observed a single time. The sequenced material came from CD4+ T cells from blood. All receptors come from a human donor in good health. Each CDR3 is given without its conserved first and last residue. The D gene is left open where the match is weak.

V gene,J gene,D gene,CDR3 protein
TRBV30,TRBJ1-5,NA,AWSALTYSNQPQH
TRBV7-9,TRBJ1-2,NA,ASSLGRNRAYYGYT
TRBV6-1,TRBJ2-1,NA,ASRQTSSNEQF
TRBV19,TRBJ1-5,TRBD1,ASSPVGGGRQPQH
TRBV6-6,TRBJ2-2,TRBD2,ASSRDGRGGELF
TRBV6-5,TRBJ1-1,TRBD1,ASRDYRGWTEAF
TRBV23-1,TRBJ1-5,NA,ASSRHTYSNQPQH
TRBV15,TRBJ1-1,NA,ATSRDPGGESVAF
TRBV5-1,TRBJ1-2,NA,ASSLTGSLTNGYT
TRBV4-1,TRBJ1-2,TRBD1,ASRGQYGYT
TRBV11-3,TRBJ1-1,TRBD1,ASSSGQREAF
TRBV7-3,TRBJ1-1,NA,ASSLRHTNTEAF
TRBV18,TRBJ2-7,NA,ASSPPVRGGSYEQY
TRBV2,TRBJ1-1,NA,ASSFQTEAF
TRBV19,TRBJ1-6,NA,ASSMSGGLYSPLH
TRBV6-5,TRBJ2-1,TRBD2,ASSRLALEYNEQF
TRBV5-1,TRBJ1-1,TRBD1,ASGGTGDYAEAF
TRBV6-6,TRBJ2-1,NA,ASTPGGGNEQF
TRBV10-3,TRBJ1-5,TRBD1,AISESVGRGTAQH
TRBV19,TRBJ2-3,TRBD1,ASSSTVGRGRADTQY
TRBV7-9,TRBJ1-5,NA,ASSLSRGQTYYSNQPQH
TRBV7-9,TRBJ1-2,TRBD1,ASSLPGQVGGGYT
TRBV5-1,TRBJ2-5,NA,ASSQGHRETQY
TRBV19,TRBJ2-7,TRBD1,ASSFRDRDEQY
TRBV19,TRBJ2-7,NA,ASSIWPNSYEQY
TRBV11-3,TRBJ2-2,NA,ASSSHGDTGELF
TRBV27,TRBJ2-7,NA,ASSLRPGNLFPPY
TRBV19,TRBJ2-1,TRBD1,ATTSPGQGPEQF
TRBV5-6,TRBJ2-1,TRBD1,ASSLLGTGYNEQF
TRBV18,TRBJ1-1,NA,ASSPWSGDTEAF
TRBV10-1,TRBJ2-7,TRBD1,ASSDPGQGVWEQY
TRBV6-1,TRBJ2-3,NA,ASRRTDTQY
TRBV5-1,TRBJ1-1,NA,ASREETEAF
TRBV6-1,TRBJ1-5,NA,ASKGDSGQPQH
TRBV9,TRBJ1-4,NA,ASSAFPGATNEKLF
TRBV10-1,TRBJ2-7,TRBD2,ASSEGSGGLYEQY
TRBV7-3,TRBJ2-5,NA,ASSLTGLETQY
TRBV9,TRBJ1-1,NA,ASSVEQGNTEAF
TRBV5-8,TRBJ2-5,TRBD1,ASSIAGGTGRRETQY
TRBV2,TRBJ1-5,TRBD1,ASSDGTAPNQPQH
TRBV5-1,TRBJ1-1,NA,ASSPRGVNTEAF
TRBV30,TRBJ2-3,TRBD2,ASHPLAGGPTDTQY
TRBV30,TRBJ1-2,NA,AWSGRQVINYGYT
TRBV5-1,TRBJ1-3,NA,ASSLGPHGNTIY